A selection of T cell receptor beta chains follows, all from one sample in a study of T cell repertoires in cytomegalovirus infection. TCRdb used MiXCR to reprocess the reads, holding one entry per CDR3 protein. The sample records 650,000 to 850,000 distinct CDR3 sequences, about 29% being singletons. These receptors have no known antigen. The source material was cultured CD8+ T cells from PBMCs, sampled from culture after CMV antigen stimulation. The source of these receptors is a human donor in good health (CMV status not recorded). Some clones in this sample may be carry-over from other donors' samples. Each CDR3 is given with its conserved first and last residue.

j_call,cdr3_length,v_call,cdr3_aa
TRBJ2-1,12,TRBV7-2,CASSSLTNEQFF
TRBJ2-5,14,TRBV12-3/TRBV12-4,CASSDTGGKETQYF
TRBJ1-1,11,TRBV29-1,CSVGTAFEAFF
TRBJ2-5,14,TRBV27,CASSSQGHGETQYF
TRBJ2-1,15,TRBV4-3,CASRLAGAQYNEQFF
TRBJ2-2,15,TRBV7-6,CASSAWTVNTGELFF
TRBJ1-2,13,TRBV6-1,CATRGRGMNGYTF
TRBJ1-1,15,TRBV12-5,CASGLVLTGGTEAFF
TRBJ1-4,17,TRBV7-3,CASSLEGYKTPNEKLFF
TRBJ1-1,15,TRBV7-6,CASSAMRTGNTEAFF
TRBJ2-7,17,TRBV10-3,CAISERAHRGNSYEQYF
TRBJ2-6,18,TRBV15,CATSRDLTAVSGANVLTF
TRBJ2-1,15,TRBV6-6,CASSPLAGINNEQFF
TRBJ2-5,19,TRBV4-1,CASSPQGGTSWGIVETQYF
TRBJ2-5,16,TRBV6-4,CASSAPGTGKRETQYF
TRBJ1-2,16,TRBV6-5,CASSYAPTGGGYGYTF
TRBJ1-1,13,TRBV19,CASSAAPNTEAFF
TRBJ2-7,14,TRBV15,CATSPETAHYEQYF
TRBJ2-3,16,TRBV4-2,CASSLPHLDRTDTQYF
TRBJ1-5,16,TRBV7-8,CASSLFGDPALQPQHF
TRBJ1-1,15,TRBV6-5,CASGPLGHLNTEAFF
TRBJ2-5,16,TRBV12-5,CASGFGSDRGQETQYF
TRBJ1-1,12,TRBV29-1,CSIWTGREGAFF
TRBJ2-5,16,TRBV6-6,CASSYLPRGGQETQYF